This TCR beta chain was profiled in a study of TIL therapy for anti-PD-1-resistant metastatic lung cancer (dated by TCRdb to the early 2020s). With respect to the entire study: Enrolled patients had a median age of about 53 years (range roughly 35-85) and a median tumor PD-L1 proportion score of about 5.9%. Most of the cohort had lung adenocarcinoma, a few tumors were EGFR-mutant and two were ALK-rearranged, and half of the patients were current or former smokers. Across the cohort, whole-exome sequencing showed a median non-synonymous tumor mutation burden of roughly 1.5 mutations per megabase. T cell receptor beta sequencing of tumor and peripheral blood served to follow clonotypes across the tumor, the expanded TIL product, and serial blood samples.

The germline V gene encodes CDR1 SGHAT and CDR2 FQNNGV. The CDR3 holds 14 amino acids from the cysteine to the phenylalanine. The retained sequence is limited to the CDR3, 42 bases, with the frame set at the first base. From V the trimming removes 5 bases and from J it removes 9 bases, while the gene matches leave 10 bases of the junction unaccounted for. Broader findings and caveats from the paper: Generalizability was limited because the cohort was highly selected, with more treatment-naive, never-smoker and oncogene-addicted patients included than is typical. The study protocol defined all tumor marker inferences as exploratory. High clonal turnover was observed in TIL culture, with many enriched product clones not detected in the baseline tumor, which suggested clonal contraction rather than faithful expansion. Compared with baseline intratumoral T cells, expanded TIL cultures were more clonal and less diverse (median clonality 6% vs 31%, p < 0.0001).

On this clone itself: No cognate antigen has been identified for it. The input lacks base qualities; no much larger clone sits a single base away.

The time point label, as the study defines it: pre-treatment sample, taken before nivolumab and TIL therapy. Baseline tumor samples were excised metastases, mostly pleural nodules or supraclavicular lymph nodes, from the same resection used to grow TIL. Tumors were harvested prior to any PD-1/PD-L1 blockade, after which nivolumab was administered to patients, and lymphodepletion, expanded TIL infusion and IL-2 were given to patients who progressed. Between October 2017 and 2020, a dual-center phase I trial enrolled adults who had stage 4 NSCLC. Samples came from a single-arm, open-label phase I trial of tumor-infiltrating lymphocyte therapy with nivolumab in advanced non-small cell lung cancer. Parts of each resected tumor were snap-frozen in liquid nitrogen and kept at -80 degrees C. Tumor regions of interest were chosen on H&E sections by laser-capture macrodissection, pulverized into around 16 mg aliquots, and extracted with Qiagen Allprep kits.

TCR beta CDR3 regions were amplified from genomic DNA by bias-controlled multiplex PCR with the immunoSEQ v3 hsTCRB kit. TCR libraries were sequenced on an Illumina NextSeq 500 to some 2.2 million read pairs for survey level or roughly 4.5-6.5 million for deep level. As for the original processing: Clonality was reported by immunoSEQ Analyzer software, which also assigned V, D and J genes and filtered out non-productive sequences. To compare repertoires between infused TIL and blood, productive Simpson clonality was used along with the Morisita overlap index of productive TRB rearrangements. The clones in this table, taken by TCRdb from immuneACCESS, are in-frame only. Not every clone is retained; where verified, under half of the shortfall comes from an unresolved V gene, and the cause of the rest is unknown. V and J calls and clone size are as listed in that table; D and trimming were resolved from the DNA. The sample yields over 7,500 clones; 76% were counted once. The ten biggest clones cover over 10% of the sample.

The sample consisted of tumor tissue, taken at baseline. This receptor chain uses TRBV11-2 and TRBJ2-7; a stretch of 10 junction bases matches TRBD1. The receptor was derived from a person aged 25 to 79 with non-small cell lung cancer. The sequenced DNA: TGTGCCAGCAGCGCGGGACAGGGGCAACGAGCGCAGTACTTC. This codes for CASSAGQGQRAQYF.